What follows are 21 T cell receptor beta chains derived from one specimen sequenced in a study of OX40 agonist ivuxolimab in advanced cancers. The table came from immunoSEQ multiplex PCR; TCRdb's copy has only in-frame clones and leaves some out. The sample lists around 61,000 clones; 92% were seen once. The material was CD4+ or CD8+ T cells sorted from blood, obtained in a trial of the OX40 agonist ivuxolimab. The source is an adult with an advanced solid tumor such as melanoma, head and neck, liver or kidney cancer.

The rearrangement joins TRBV19 to TRBJ2-5, with TRBD1 matching 8 bases. The CDR3 length is 13 residues. V trimming: 4 bases; J trimming: 5 bases; junction bases outside the gene matches: 3. CDR1 is LNHDA, CDR2 SQIVND, per germline (reference sequence). The CDR3 DNA follows: TGTGCCAGTAGTAGGACAGGGTATGAGACCCAGTACTTC. Protein sequence: CASSRTGYETQYF.

The V gene is TRBV6-8, the J gene TRBJ2-3, with 8 bases that match TRBD1. Germline loops: CDR1 MNHGY, CDR2 SAAAGT. The CDR3 totals 18 residues. J gave up 1 base and V 6 bases, and 15 bases lay outside the gene matches. The CDR3 region has the DNA TGTGCCAGCAGCCCCTTGGGGGGACAGGATGGGGGCACAGATACGCAGTATTTT. Protein product: CASSPLGGQDGGTDTQYF.

The V and J genes are TRBV27 and TRBJ2-1; D ambiguous. The germline CDR1 and CDR2 sequences are MNHEY and SMNVEV (reference sequence). The CDR3 extends over 11 amino acids. The V end lost 0 bases, the J end lost 8 bases, and 2 bases lay between the germline ends. CDR3 loop: CASSLSDEQFF. In DNA form, the CDR3 reads TGTGCCAGCAGTTTATCCGATGAGCAGTTCTTC.

In this sample, this clone turned up a few times. This chain uses TRBV9 with TRBJ1-1, with D perhaps TRBD1 (5 bases). There are 14 residues in the CDR3. CDR1 and CDR2 (germline): SGDLS, YYNGEE. V was pared by 2 bases and J by 7 bases, with 15 bases between. DNA for the CDR3: TGTGCCAGCAGCGTCCGAGACAGTCCACATGAAGCTTTCTTT. Residues: CASSVRDSPHEAFF.

The rearrangement uses TRBV7-3 and TRBJ2-3; possibly TRBD1 or TRBD2 for D (5 bases each). The CDR3 spans 14 residues. The germline gives CDR1 SGHTA, CDR2 FQGTGA. Trimming left V 5 bases short and J 3 bases short, with 12 bases between. This CDR3 reads CASSPNWGTDTQYF. The CDR3 DNA sequence: TGTGCCAGCAGCCCCAATTGGGGGACAGATACGCAGTATTTT.

The CDR3 here is CASSLNTEAFF. Written as DNA, the CDR3 is TGTGCCAGCAGCTTGAACACTGAAGCTTTCTTT. J is TRBJ1-1 and V is TRBV5-4, with D unresolved. Deletions cut 1 base from V and 2 bases from J, with 0 bases between. The V gene's germline CDR1 is SGHNT and CDR2 YYREEE (reference sequence). This CDR3 has 11 amino acids.

This chain uses TRBV28 with TRBJ2-2; D remains unclear. The germline V gene has CDR1 MDHEN and CDR2 SYDVKM. This CDR3 is built from 16 residues. Trimming removed 7 bases at V and 3 bases at J, with 18 bases between. The CDR3 sequence: CASTLRARRDTGELFF. CDR3 DNA: TGTGCCAGCACCCTACGGGCTAGAAGGGACACCGGGGAGCTGTTTTTT.

In its sample, this clone was seen once. The chain is built from TRBV15 and TRBJ2-1, with D possibly being TRBD2 (7 bases). CDR3 length: 14 residues. V lost 0 bases and J 9 bases, leaving 12 bases between the germline ends. The germline gives CDR1 LNHNV, CDR2 YYDKDF (reference sequence). The CDR3 bases are TGTGCCACCAGCAGAGATCGGGGAGGGGGTGAGCAGTTCTTC. It encodes CATSRDRGGGEQFF.

As concerns this clone: Other nucleotide sequences in the sample specify the same CDR3. The chain carries TRBV6-5 and TRBJ2-7; D might be TRBD2 (5 bases). This CDR3 is 11 amino acids long. V lost 6 bases and J 6 bases, leaving 9 bases between the germline ends. CDR1 and CDR2 from the germline V gene are MNHEY and SVGAGI. The DNA of the CDR3 is TGTGCCAGCAGCTACGGGGTCGAGCAGTACTTC. Protein product: CASSYGVEQYF.

The CDR3 DNA is TGTGCCAGCAGCTTGACTAGCTCCTACGAGCAGTACTTC. The encoded protein is CASSLTSSYEQYF. The gene calls are TRBV11-2 and TRBJ2-7; maybe TRBD2 (6 bases). There are 13 residues in the CDR3. Trimming removed 3 bases from V and 0 bases from J, with 6 bases in between. Germline loops: CDR1 SGHAT, CDR2 FQNNGV.

The genes are TRBV6-5 and TRBJ2-1; D is tentatively TRBD1 or TRBD2 (6 bases each). The CDR3 totals 12 residues. Between the trimmed V and J ends, which lost 4 bases and 10 bases, there was a span of 11 bases. Germline-derived CDR1 and CDR2 are MNHEY and SVGAGI. The CDR3 DNA reads TGTGCCAGCAGTTTGGGGGGCCGCGAGCAGTTCTTC. Its translation is CASSLGGREQFF.

The chain recombines TRBV15 with TRBJ1-4; D gene ambiguous. Germline V gives CDR1 LNHNV, CDR2 YYDKDF (reference sequence). V was trimmed by 0 bases and J by 3 bases, leaving 5 bases between them. The CDR3 totals 14 residues. CDR3: CATSRDQSNEKLFF. The CDR3 DNA is TGTGCCACCAGCAGAGACCAATCTAATGAAAAACTGTTTTTT.

CDR3 bases: TGCGCCAGCAGCCCGCGACAGGGAAGGGGCTCCTACAATGAGCAGTTCTTC. Encoded protein: CASSPRQGRGSYNEQFF. The rearrangement joins TRBV4-1 to TRBJ2-1; TRBD1 matches at 7 bases. CDR1 and CDR2 (germline): MGHRA, YSYEKL. V trimming: 4 bases; J trimming: 0 bases; junction bases outside the gene matches: 9. The CDR3 contains 17 residues.

V usage is TRBV6-5 and J usage is TRBJ1-2, with D unclear. CDR1 MNHEY and CDR2 SVGAGI come from the germline V gene. V was cut by 2 bases and J by 3 bases, with 13 bases left in between. This CDR3 spans 15 amino acids. Here the CDR3 reads CASSYDPTADYGYTF. In nucleotides, the CDR3 is TGTGCCAGCAGTTACGACCCAACAGCGGACTATGGCTACACCTTC.

This sequence joins TRBV30 and TRBJ2-1; 12 bases line up with TRBD2. In germline, CDR1 is GTSNPN, CDR2 SVGIG (reference sequence). Germline trimming cut 5 bases from V and 7 bases from J; bases unmatched to any gene: 6. The CDR3 is 14 amino acids. CDR3 protein: CAWSSGGARNEQFF. The CDR3 bases are TGTGCCTGGTCTAGCGGGGGGGCCCGTAATGAGCAGTTCTTC.

The sample holds one count of this clone. The CDR3 loop is CASSEGGSQPQHF. The CDR3 DNA reads as TGTGCCAGCAGTGAAGGGGGGAGTCAGCCCCAGCATTTT. This chain joins TRBV6-1 and TRBJ1-5; tentatively, D is TRBD1 (5 bases). V lost 1 base and J lost 6, with 7 bases in between. The CDR3 loop spans 13 amino acids. Germline loops: CDR1 MNHNS, CDR2 SASEGT.

The chain joins TRBV6-1 to TRBJ2-7; 13 bases map to TRBD2. The CDR3 consists of 17 residues. The germline gives CDR1 MNHNS, CDR2 SASEGT. Unmatched junction bases numbered 8, after V lost 4 bases and J lost 2 bases. The CDR3 nucleotides are TGTGCCAGCAGTGCCGGACTAGCGGGGGAAAACCCCTACGAGCAGTACTTC. This encodes CASSAGLAGENPYEQYF.

The table lists this clone with a count of one. V usage is TRBV4-3 and J usage is TRBJ2-1, with 10 positions matching TRBD1. Germline CDR1 reads LGHNA; CDR2 reads YSLEER. J lost 6 bases, V lost 0 bases, and 5 bases had no gene match. The CDR3 has 16 amino acids. As DNA, the CDR3 is TGCGCCAGCAGCCAAGAACGGACAGGGGGGGGCAATGAGCAGTTCTTC. It yields the protein CASSQERTGGGNEQFF.

The chain joins TRBV7-9 to TRBJ2-1, with TRBD2 matching over 8 bases. There are 19 residues in the CDR3. With V trimmed by 2 bases and J by 0 bases, 12 bases remained unmatched. Germline V gives CDR1 SEHNR, CDR2 FQNEAQ (reference sequence). This CDR3 is CASSLPLGSGGSSYNEQFF. DNA for the CDR3: TGTGCCAGCAGCTTACCTCTGGGAAGCGGGGGTAGCTCCTACAATGAGCAGTTCTTC.

This clone came up once. This sequence joins TRBV30 and TRBJ1-1; a weak D match, TRBD1 (6 bases). CDR3 size: 13 residues. Germline lookup yields CDR1 GTSNPN and CDR2 SVGIG (reference sequence). Trimming took off 3 bases at V and 4 bases at J, with 12 bases between the two ends. Here the CDR3 DNA reads TGTGCCTGGAGCCAGACAGGAGGCACTGAAGCTTTCTTT. This translates into CAWSQTGGTEAFF.

The chain is built from TRBV10-3 and TRBJ2-7; 7 nucleotides match TRBD1. CDR3 length: 16 residues. V trimming: 4 bases; J trimming: 3 bases; junction bases outside the gene matches: 12. Per germline, CDR1 ENHRY and CDR2 SYGVKD. CDR3 nucleotides: TGTGCCATCAGTGTGGGGGCCCCCGCAGGGGGCTACGAGCAGTACTTC. Translating it yields CAISVGAPAGGYEQYF.